One sample yielded the 3 T cell receptor beta chains listed below, sequenced in a study of blood T cell repertoires in COVID-19. Clones were sequenced by immunoSEQ multiplex PCR, and TCRdb holds only the in-frame ones, with some missing. The sample consists of approximately 280,000 clones, 89% of them appearing once. Sequencing was performed on peripheral blood. These receptors all stem from a woman aged 60-70 years with acute or convalescent COVID-19.

The J gene is TRBJ2-7, the V gene TRBV5-4; D may be TRBD1 (5 bases). This CDR3 spans 16 amino acids. V was pared by 3 bases and J by 6 bases, with 22 bases between. The germline gives CDR1 SGHNT, CDR2 YYREEE (reference sequence). Here the CDR3 DNA reads TGTGCCAGCAGCTCGGGCGTTGGGCAGGGATCGGCCGAGCAGTACTTC. It is translated as CASSSGVGQGSAEQYF.

The gene calls are TRBV7-2 and TRBJ1-2; the D is unclear. Germline V gene lookup returns CDR1 SGHTA and CDR2 FQGNSA. Trimming pared 6 bases from V and 0 bases from J, leaving 8 bases between. This CDR3 spans 13 amino acids. The CDR3 loop reads CASSWQTNYGYTF. CDR3 sequence (DNA): TGTGCCAGCAGTTGGCAGACTAACTATGGCTACACCTTC. Full variable domain (remainder filled in from reference TRBV7-2 and TRBJ1-2): GAGVSQSPSNKVTEKGKDVELRCDPISGHTALYWYRQSLGQGLEFLIYFQGNSAPDKSGLPSDRFSAERTGGSVSTLTIQRTQQEDSAVYLCASSWQTNYGYTFGSGTRLTVV.

This clone was found once. The V call is TRBV29-1, the J call TRBJ2-2, with 7 bases aligning to TRBD1. The CDR3 is made up of 15 amino acids. V gave up 2 bases and J gave up 6 bases; unmatched junction bases: 9. Germline V gives CDR1 SQVTM, CDR2 ANQGSEA. In DNA, the CDR3 is TGCAGCGTTGAATACCCCGGGACAGCTCCCGGGGAGCTGTTTTTT. Protein: CSVEYPGTAPGELFF.